This T cell receptor (beta chain) was captured by sequencing in a study of blood T cell repertoires in COVID-19. Study information: Acute-phase and convalescent COVID-19 samples originated in the United States, Italy and Spain. T cells, B-cell-depleted T cells, or PBMCs supplied cDNA or gDNA.

As handled by the study authors: Researchers report that nucleated cell counts were estimated from reference gene primer amplification. Some clones are missing from TCRdb's copy, which holds only in-frame ones; the method was immunoSEQ multiplex PCR. V and J calls and clone size come straight from that table; D and trimming were deduced from the DNA. The sample comprises 300,000 or so clones, 83% of which are singletons, and approximately 1.3% rests with the top ten. CDR3 size: 13 residues. V was shortened by 4 bases and J by 14 bases, with 16 bases between the two germline ends. Germline CDR1 is SGHKS and CDR2 is YYEKEE (reference sequence).

The sample consisted of peripheral blood. The receptor was derived from a woman aged 50 to 65 with acute or convalescent COVID-19. The chain links TRBV5-5 to TRBJ1-6; D is undetermined. CDR3 amino acids: CASSEDWGVSLHF. CDR3 sequence (DNA): TGTGCCAGCAGCGAGGACTGGGGAGTATCCCTCCACTTT.